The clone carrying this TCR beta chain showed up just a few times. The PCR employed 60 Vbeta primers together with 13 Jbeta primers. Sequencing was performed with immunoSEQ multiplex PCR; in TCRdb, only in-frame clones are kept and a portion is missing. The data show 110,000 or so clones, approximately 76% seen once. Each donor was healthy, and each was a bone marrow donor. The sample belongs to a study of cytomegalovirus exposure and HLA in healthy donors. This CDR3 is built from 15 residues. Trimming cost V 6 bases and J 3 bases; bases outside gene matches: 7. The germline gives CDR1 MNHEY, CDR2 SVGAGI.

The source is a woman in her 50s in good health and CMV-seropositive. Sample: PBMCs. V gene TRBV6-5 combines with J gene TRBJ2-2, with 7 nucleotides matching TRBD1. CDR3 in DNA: TGTGCCAGCAGCCATAGACAGGGACACACCGGGGAGCTGTTTTTT. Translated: CASSHRQGHTGELFF.